Below, one T cell receptor (beta chain) is given with its context. This clonotype counts as hyperexpanded (1% or more). Base qualities are missing; no much larger clone stands one base away. Sequences SEHNR (CDR1) and FQNEAQ (CDR2) are obtained from the germline V gene (reference sequence). Including the terminal cysteine and phenylalanine, the CDR3 comprises 13 residues. The CDR3 DNA has 39 bases and is translated from base 1. V gives up 5 bases and J gives up 4 bases, and the segment between their germline ends measures 11 bases. The data were obtained in a study of Japanese encephalitis immunity and Zika vaccine responses (dated by TCRdb to 2020 to 2022). At the level of the whole study: Three 5.0 ug doses of alum-adjuvanted ZPIV were administered to included participants at weeks 0, 4 and 28. TCR repertoires were also analyzed from three flavivirus-naive individuals at weeks 2, 6 and 52 after starting ZPIV vaccination. A two-dose regimen of JEV vaccine (IXIARO), with doses given 28 days apart, was administered to 11 to 13 participants two to three months before the first ZPIV dose. The stimulations used peptide pools from ZIKV structural proteins divided into flavivirus-conserved and non-conserved sets, or JEV or YFV peptides that matched the pre-vaccination. One dose of YFV vaccine (YF-VAX) was administered before ZPIV to about a dozen participants, and 8 to 10 participants were flavivirus-naive. The study asked whether earlier vaccination against Japanese encephalitis virus (JEV) or yellow fever virus (YFV) shaped CD4 T cell responses to the Zika vaccine. The ZIKV peptides, 15-mers that overlapped by 11 residues, were chosen for containing NetMHCpan/NetMHCII-predicted epitopes with affinity below 50 nM. For TCR sequencing, over five representative participants were selected from each pre-vaccination group, and samples were taken at week 0 (after pre-vaccination, before ZPIV) and at week 52. What the study reported, not specific to this receptor: Compared with YFV-pre-vaccinated donors, JEV-pre-vaccinated donors had higher repertoire similarity across time-points and stimulations, indicating that more clonotypes were common to ZIKV and JEV stimulation. In JEV-pre-vaccinated donors, the repertoire richness of CD4 T cells responding to conserved ZIKV epitopes dropped significantly after ZPIV. Only a subset of trial participants with three doses and adequate samples was analyzed, not the entire vaccinated cohort. The individual peptides behind the cross-reactive responses were not identified because limits on sample size made peptide-pool deconvolution impossible. CD8 T cell responses to ZIKV peptide pools were of very low magnitude and seen in only a few individuals. Samples clustered by participant with no similarity between individuals, suggesting no public TCRs were detected.

The library was built by means of 5' RACE. Before sequencing, the TCRbeta libraries were pooled in amounts proportional to the number of cells sorted for each library. Total RNA from sorted cells was extracted with RNAzol RT, and cDNA was made with an oligo(dT) primer and a template-switching oligo. The TCRbeta V-CDR3-J region was amplified by PCR between a SMARTer oligo primer and a TCRbeta constant-region primer using Kapa HiFi. Illumina adaptors and sample-specific index barcodes were added in a second PCR, followed by HighPrep bead cleanup and Bioanalyzer confirmation of a band of roughly 650 bp. Libraries were sequenced on an Illumina MiSeq with 2x151 bp paired-end reads. In the authors' own workflow: An in-house Java program demultiplexed the reads, while MiXCR assigned TCRbeta annotations and counted clonotypes. Repertoire overlap used Morisita-Horn indices from the R package vegan, with UPGMA clustering and Circos plots of recurring clonotypes. Shannon diversity and richness were normalized to the highest possible value given the input cell numbers, yielding values from 0 to 1. MUSCLE was used to align CDR3beta sequences, SeqinR to compute distances, and R to plot multidimensional scaling. TCRdb took the public reads, trimmed them with fastp at Q25, ran MiXCR for clone calling and kept in-frame beta chains. Every distinct CDR3 protein forms one entry, paired with its most common genes and DNA. The V and J calls come from TCRdb's annotation, not from the publication. The sample table records around 110 distinct CDR3 sequences; more than 11% of these occur just once. Approximately 50% of the sample comes from the top ten.

PBMCs were labeled with CellTrace CFSE and cultured for less than 7 days in RPMI with approximately 7.5% human serum plus peptide pools at around 0.95 ug/mL each. Unfixed proliferating CD4 T cells were sorted on a BD FACSAria as live CD56-CD19-CD16-CD3+CD4+ CFSE-low cells. Enrolled adults were healthy and seronegative for ZIKV, JEV, YFV, DENV and WNV by microneutralization screening. The samples were taken from a phase 1, double-blinded, randomized, placebo-controlled trial testing an alum-adjuvanted Zika purified-inactivated virus (ZPIV) vaccine. Peripheral blood mononuclear cells were isolated using a standard procedure and then kept frozen in liquid nitrogen until they were used.

The TCR comes from an adult woman who received an inactivated Zika virus vaccine. The input for sequencing was antigen-activated CD4+ T cells from blood, cultured, taken during a Zika inactivated vaccine study. The chain couples TRBV7-9 to TRBJ1-1, with the D gene uncertain. The nucleotide sequence reads TGTGCCAGCAGCCCAGAGTTGGGCACTGAAGCTTTCTTT. Its coded protein is CASSPELGTEAFF.